The rows below give T cell receptor beta chains drawn from one sample of a study of control samples from healthy donors and cancer patients. Data came from immunoSEQ multiplex PCR; TCRdb stores just in-frame clones and leaves some out. The sample contains approximately 180,000 clones, approximately 94% of which appear only once. The sequencing input was blood. Receptors originate from a woman aged 18-29 years in good health. The CDR3 runs from the conserved cysteine through the conserved F or W. The D gene is left open where the match is weak. Clone size is shown for a subset of rows, as once, few, many or a class of expanded clone.

cdr3_nt	cdr3_aa	d_call	clone_size	v_call	j_call
TGTGCCTCGCGACCGGGACTACTCAATGAGCAGTTCTTC	CASRPGLLNEQFF	TRBD2	NA	TRBV10-3	TRBJ2-1
TGCAGCGTGGGGGAAGGGAATGCTGGAAACACCATATATTTT	CSVGEGNAGNTIYF	NA	NA	TRBV29-1	TRBJ1-3
TGTGCCAGCAGCCCCTTCGGGACGGTCAACACTGAAGCTTTCTTT	CASSPFGTVNTEAFF	NA	NA	TRBV5-4	TRBJ1-1
TGTGCCAGCAGACGTCCCGGGACTGACTACAATGAGCAGTTCTTC	CASRRPGTDYNEQFF	NA	NA	TRBV6-5	TRBJ2-1
TGTGCCAGCAGCTTCAGGGAGACGCTCCCTGAAGCTTTCTTT	CASSFRETLPEAFF	NA	once	TRBV7-9	TRBJ1-1
TGTGCCAGCAGTTTATTACAGGCCCAGCAGTACTTC	CASSLLQAQQYF	NA	NA	TRBV28	TRBJ2-7
TGTGCCAGCAGGTCGCGTGGACAGGGGATCACTGAAGCTTTCTTT	CASRSRGQGITEAFF	TRBD1	NA	TRBV28	TRBJ1-1
TGTGCCAGCAGTCCCGGGACAGCCGGGTCACCCCTCCACTTT	CASSPGTAGSPLHF	TRBD1	NA	TRBV2	TRBJ1-6
TGTGCCTCCCTCAGGGGAGCCCAGCGGGGCTACACCTTC	CASLRGAQRGYTF	NA	NA	TRBV2	TRBJ1-2
TGTGCCAGCACCACGGATACCGGGGAGCTGTTTTTT	CASTTDTGELFF	NA	NA	TRBV7-6	TRBJ2-2
TGTGCCAGCAGTCCACAGACAGGGGGGGAGACCCAGTACTTC	CASSPQTGGETQYF	TRBD1	once	TRBV27	TRBJ2-5
TGTGCCAGCAGCCCCGGTGGAGCGGGGGGCGGGAATGAGCAGTTCTTC	CASSPGGAGGGNEQFF	TRBD2	NA	TRBV7-3	TRBJ2-1
TGTGCCAGCAGCCAAGTGATGCGGGTTAGCTCTGGAAACACCATATATTTT	CASSQVMRVSSGNTIYF	NA	NA	TRBV14	TRBJ1-3
TGTGCCAGCAGCTTAGGGACTCTCGAGCAGTACTTC	CASSLGTLEQYF	NA	NA	TRBV11-2	TRBJ2-7
TGTGCCAGCAGTTTATCTTCTCGGGGCAAGGTCTATGGCTACACCTTC	CASSLSSRGKVYGYTF	NA	NA	TRBV28	TRBJ1-2
TGTGCCAGCAGCCCGGGACAGGGCGCAACTAATGAAAAACTGTTTTTT	CASSPGQGATNEKLFF	TRBD1	NA	TRBV5-4	TRBJ1-4
TGTGCCAGCAGTTTTTTTGCCGACATAAGGCCGCCCCAGCATTTT	CASSFFADIRPPQHF	NA	NA	TRBV28	TRBJ1-5
TGTGCCAGCGGGATTACAGACGACTATGGCTACACCTTC	CASGITDDYGYTF	NA	NA	TRBV7-3	TRBJ1-2
TGTGCCAGCAGTTTAAAAGGGTCGAGAGGCTACACCTTC	CASSLKGSRGYTF	NA	once	TRBV12-3/TRBV12-4	TRBJ1-2
TGTGCCAGCTCACCTCCGGGGGGGGATGAAGCTTTCTTT	CASSPPGGDEAFF	NA	NA	TRBV18	TRBJ1-1
TGTGCCAGCAGGAATCCGCAGAGGGGAGATGAAAAACTGTTTTTT	CASRNPQRGDEKLFF	NA	once	TRBV6-6	TRBJ1-4
TGTGCCAACAGCTTGGGCCGACAGGGGGCAAGGCAAGAGACCCAGTACTTC	CANSLGRQGARQETQYF	TRBD1	NA	TRBV5-5	TRBJ2-5
TGCGCCAGCAGCTTGTTCCGGGACAGGGTGACAGGAGAGACCCAGTACTTC	CASSLFRDRVTGETQYF	TRBD1	NA	TRBV5-1	TRBJ2-5
TGTGCCAGCAGTTACGAGTTGCAGACCCTTAGCTCTGGGGCCAACGTCCTGACTTTC	CASSYELQTLSSGANVLTF	NA	NA	TRBV6-2/TRBV6-3	TRBJ2-6
TGTGCCAGCACCTACGGGTCGGGAATCTACGAGCAGTACTTC	CASTYGSGIYEQYF	NA	NA	TRBV28	TRBJ2-7
TGTGCCAGCAGTCCAAGACAGCCGAACTATGGCTACACCTTC	CASSPRQPNYGYTF	NA	once	TRBV2	TRBJ1-2
TGTGCCAGCAGCTTGGGGACAGGGAATTACAATGAGCAGTTCTTC	CASSLGTGNYNEQFF	TRBD1	NA	TRBV5-6	TRBJ2-1
TGTGCCATCAGTGAATCGTCGTTCTACGAGCAGTACTTC	CAISESSFYEQYF	NA	NA	TRBV10-3	TRBJ2-7
TGTGCCAGCAGCCCCCGGGAAGCGAACACTGAAGCTTTCTTT	CASSPREANTEAFF	NA	NA	TRBV7-8	TRBJ1-1
TGTGCCAGCAGTTACGGGCGACACCGCTACGAGCAGTACTTC	CASSYGRHRYEQYF	NA	once	TRBV6-5	TRBJ2-7
TGTGCCAGCAGCTCAAGCAGGCCGACGCTCTCCTACGAGCAGTACTTC	CASSSSRPTLSYEQYF	NA	NA	TRBV7-9	TRBJ2-7
TGTGCCAGCAGCGGACGGGACAGCTCCTACGAGCAGTACTTC	CASSGRDSSYEQYF	TRBD1	NA	TRBV9	TRBJ2-7
TGTGCCAGCAGCTCCCCGACAGCCACTGAAGCTTTCTTT	CASSSPTATEAFF	NA	once	TRBV5-4	TRBJ1-1
TGTGCCAGCAGCCCTTGGACAGGGCCCATTGGGGCCTCTGGAAACACCATATATTTT	CASSPWTGPIGASGNTIYF	TRBD1	NA	TRBV5-5	TRBJ1-3
TGTGCCAGTAGTATACGACAGGGGGCATTGCAGCCCCAGCATTTT	CASSIRQGALQPQHF	TRBD1	NA	TRBV19	TRBJ1-5
TGTGCCACATCCTCCCTCAGGGGCACTGAAGCTTTCTTT	CATSSLRGTEAFF	NA	NA	TRBV28	TRBJ1-1
TGTGCCAGCAGTCGCTTCTCGCCAGATACGCAGTATTTT	CASSRFSPDTQYF	NA	NA	TRBV6-5	TRBJ2-3
TGTGCCAGCAGCTTAAACAATCAGCCCCAGCATTTT	CASSLNNQPQHF	NA	NA	TRBV5-8	TRBJ1-5
TGTGCCAGCGGGACACGATACACTGAAGCTTTCTTT	CASGTRYTEAFF	NA	NA	TRBV18	TRBJ1-1
TGCGCCAGCAGCTTGGCAGCGGGGACCGGTGAAGCTTTCTTT	CASSLAAGTGEAFF	NA	NA	TRBV5-1	TRBJ1-1
TGTGCCAGCAGCTTAGGTCCCGTTACCGGGGAGCTGTTTTTT	CASSLGPVTGELFF	NA	NA	TRBV7-2	TRBJ2-2
TGTGCCAGCAGCGCCTCGGTGGGGAGCACTGAAGCTTTCTTT	CASSASVGSTEAFF	NA	once	TRBV7-2	TRBJ1-1
TGTGCCAGCAGCTTAGGAACGGCAAATTCACCCCTCCACTTT	CASSLGTANSPLHF	NA	NA	TRBV7-2	TRBJ1-6
TGTGCCACCAGTGAAAGTCGCAGGGGAGCAGATACGCAGTATTTT	CATSESRRGADTQYF	NA	NA	TRBV24-1	TRBJ2-3
TGTGCCAGCAGCCGACACGCGGGGAACACCGGGGAGCTGTTTTTT	CASSRHAGNTGELFF	NA	NA	TRBV5-4	TRBJ2-2
TGTGCCAGCAGCCAATCGGGACTAGCGGGAGGGCCGGGCACCGGGGAGCTGTTTTTT	CASSQSGLAGGPGTGELFF	TRBD2	NA	TRBV4-2	TRBJ2-2
TGTGCCAGCAGCTTAGAATATTCGGGGCAAGAGACCCAGTACTTC	CASSLEYSGQETQYF	NA	NA	TRBV11-2	TRBJ2-5
TGTGCCAGCAGTCTTCACGTGGACAATGAGCAGTTCTTC	CASSLHVDNEQFF	NA	NA	TRBV12-3/TRBV12-4	TRBJ2-1
TGTGCCAGCAGCCTGTTAACTCCGCCCACAGATACGCAGTATTTT	CASSLLTPPTDTQYF	NA	NA	TRBV14	TRBJ2-3
TGTGCCAGCAGGCCAGGGACAGGGGTGAACGGCTACACCTTC	CASRPGTGVNGYTF	TRBD1	NA	TRBV6-4	TRBJ1-2
TGTGCCACCGGATTAAACACCGGGGAGCTGTTTTTT	CATGLNTGELFF	NA	once	TRBV24-1	TRBJ2-2
TGTGCCAGCAGCCTTAGGGGGGCGAACACCGGGGAGCTGTTTTTT	CASSLRGANTGELFF	NA	NA	TRBV6-6	TRBJ2-2
TGTGCCAGCAGTTGGCCGGATGTAGCCAAAAACATTCAGTACTTC	CASSWPDVAKNIQYF	NA	NA	TRBV7-2	TRBJ2-4
TGTGCCAGCAGCCAAGTCGGGGGGGCTTACGAGCAGTACTTC	CASSQVGGAYEQYF	TRBD2	once	TRBV7-2	TRBJ2-7
TGTGCCAGCAGTTTATACACCCTAAAGCGGGATCGAAAGAATGAGCAGTTCTTC	CASSLYTLKRDRKNEQFF	TRBD2	NA	TRBV28	TRBJ2-1
TGTGCCAGCAGATATGGGACAGGGACTAACTATGGCTACACCTTC	CASRYGTGTNYGYTF	TRBD1	NA	TRBV6-5	TRBJ1-2
TGTGCCAGCAGCCGACGGAGGGGAGAGACCCAGTACTTC	CASSRRRGETQYF	NA	NA	TRBV6-5	TRBJ2-5
TGTGCCAGCAGCAAAATCGGGAGGGGGCAAGAGACCCAGTACTTC	CASSKIGRGQETQYF	TRBD2	NA	TRBV7-3	TRBJ2-5
TGCGCCAGCAGCTTGCCCGGGGAGACCCAGTACTTC	CASSLPGETQYF	NA	NA	TRBV5-1	TRBJ2-5
TGTGCCAGCAGTGAAGTATATGGCAATCAGCCCCAGCATTTT	CASSEVYGNQPQHF	NA	NA	TRBV6-1	TRBJ1-5